The 24 T cell receptor beta chains in this list originate from one sample, sequenced in a study of cytomegalovirus exposure and HLA in healthy donors. The method was immunoSEQ multiplex PCR; TCRdb's version includes in-frame clones alone and lacks a portion of them. The sample carries fewer than 70,000 clones, more than 90% recorded once. Sequenced sample: PBMCs. These receptors came from a man aged 18 to 29 in good health and CMV-seronegative.

CDR3 residues: CASSLAGEGNTGELFF. The CDR3 region has the DNA TGTGCCAGCTCCCTAGCGGGAGAAGGGAACACCGGGGAGCTGTTTTTT. This chain joins TRBV18 and TRBJ2-2, with TRBD2 matching 10 bases. Germline V gene lookup returns CDR1 KGHSH and CDR2 LQKENI. The CDR3 loop spans 16 amino acids. V shed 6 bases and J 1 base; nucleotides not matched to a gene: 5.

The V call is TRBV4-2, the J call TRBJ2-5; 9 bases are a match to TRBD2. Germline V gene lookup returns CDR1 LGHNA and CDR2 YNFKEQ. Trimming at V came to 6 bases and at J to 1 base, leaving 6 bases not matched to a gene. CDR3 length: 15 amino acids. CDR3 in amino acids: CASRELAGAQETQYF. CDR3 nucleotides: TGTGCCAGCAGAGAATTAGCGGGAGCCCAAGAGACCCAGTACTTC.

V and J are TRBV19 and TRBJ2-7, with 7 bases that match TRBD1. Germline V gene lookup returns CDR1 LNHDA and CDR2 SQIVND (reference sequence). V dropped 6 bases and J dropped 6; count of bases not matched to a gene: 11. This CDR3 is 14 amino acids long. The DNA for the CDR3 is TGTGCCAGTAGGACAGGGATGTCTTGGGGCGAGCAGTACTTC. Residues: CASRTGMSWGEQYF.

The J gene is TRBJ2-7, the V gene TRBV15; 7 bases agree with TRBD1. After removal of 1 base from V and 4 bases from J, the junction contained 4 bases not matched to a gene. Germline V gene sequence: CDR1 LNHNV, CDR2 YYDKDF (reference sequence). The CDR3 has 14 residues. CDR3 DNA: TGTGCCACCAGCAGAGGGGACAGAGGATACGAGCAGTACTTC. It specifies CATSRGDRGYEQYF.

This clone was seen a single time. The chain recombines TRBV7-9 with TRBJ2-2; 9 bases match TRBD1. V lost 3 bases, J lost 3 bases, and 8 bases stayed unmatched. The CDR3 totals 17 residues. Germline CDR1 and CDR2: SEHNR and FQNEAQ (reference sequence). The CDR3 nucleotides are TGTGCCAGCAGCTTTAGAACAGGGGGCTATGACACCGGGGAGCTGTTTTTT. It codes for CASSFRTGGYDTGELFF.

The chain joins TRBV9 to TRBJ1-3; 7 bases line up with TRBD1. Germline CDR1 reads SGDLS; CDR2 reads YYNGEE. The CDR3 is 15 residues long. The junction had 9 bases not matched to a gene; V was cut back by 2 bases and J by 7 bases. The CDR3 sequence: CASSVRQGVGNTIYF. The CDR3 DNA reads TGTGCCAGCAGCGTGAGACAGGGAGTAGGCAACACCATATATTTT. Full variable domain (missing parts from reference TRBV9 and TRBJ1-3): DSGVTQTPKHLITATGQRVTLRCSPRSGDLSVYWYQQSLDQGLQFLIQYYNGEERAKGNILERFSAQQFPDLHSELNLSSLELGDSALYFCASSVRQGVGNTIYFGEGSWLTVV.

The chain's CDR3 is CATKPSTVIPQYF. The CDR3 DNA sequence: TGTGCCACTAAGCCGTCGACTGTGATTCCCCAGTACTTC. V is TRBV27 and J is TRBJ2-5; D is ambiguous. The CDR3 sequence is 13 residues long. With 10 bases removed from V and 9 bases from J, the gap between germline ends came to 21 bases. Germline V gene data show CDR1 as MNHEY and CDR2 as SMNVEV (reference sequence).

This clone was recorded once. The rearrangement joins TRBV5-1 to TRBJ2-3; TRBD2 agrees at 9 bases. The CDR3 loop spans 17 amino acids. Losses at the gene ends were 4 bases for V and 6 bases for J; bases not matched to a gene: 15. The V gene's germline CDR1 is SGHRS and CDR2 YFSETQ. CDR3 protein: CASSTVLVAGVPDTQYF. CDR3 coding DNA: TGCGCCAGCAGCACAGTCTTGGTAGCGGGAGTACCGGATACGCAGTATTTT.

The gene calls are TRBV6-5 and TRBJ2-1; D is uncertain. Per the germline V gene, CDR1 is MNHEY and CDR2 is SVGAGI. This CDR3 contains 13 residues. Trimming stripped 6 bases from V and 6 bases from J, with 12 bases between. The CDR3 here is CASSRAPGNEQFF. Here the CDR3 DNA reads TGTGCCAGCAGCCGCGCCCCGGGCAATGAGCAGTTCTTC.

The rearrangement joins TRBV7-9 to TRBJ2-5; maybe TRBD1 (6 bases). This CDR3 is 16 amino acids long. V was trimmed by 8 bases and J by 2 bases, leaving 21 bases between them. Germline values: CDR1 SEHNR, CDR2 FQNEAQ (reference sequence). The CDR3, as DNA: TGTGCCAGCGGAGAGAGGGGCAGGGGAATACAAGAGACCCAGTACTTC. This gives the protein CASGERGRGIQETQYF.

The chain recombines TRBV30 with TRBJ2-7; tentative D call: TRBD1 (6 bases). The CDR3 consists of 15 residues. Trimming stripped 3 bases from V and 0 bases from J, with 15 bases between. Germline CDR1 is GTSNPN and CDR2 is SVGIG (reference sequence). The CDR3 sequence: CAWRATGLSSYEQYF. The DNA for the CDR3 is TGTGCCTGGAGAGCGACAGGTTTGTCCTCCTACGAGCAGTACTTC.

The V call is TRBV5-1, the J call TRBJ2-3; 8 nucleotides agree with TRBD2. The CDR3 length is 14 residues. The V gene's germline CDR1 is SGHRS and CDR2 YFSETQ. V lost 3 bases, J lost 6 bases, and 6 bases stayed unmatched. In DNA form, the CDR3 reads TGCGCCAGCAGCTGGAGCGGGAGTCCTGATACGCAGTATTTT. Its protein is CASSWSGSPDTQYF.

The chain joins TRBV5-6 to TRBJ1-2; 10 positions agree with TRBD1. Germline assignment: CDR1 SGHDT and CDR2 YYEEEE. With 0 bases clipped from V and 7 bases from J, the junction kept 9 bases outside the gene matches. The CDR3 sequence is 16 residues long. The CDR3 DNA sequence: TGTGCCAGCAGCTTGGTTGGGACAGGGGAGAGAGGTGGCTACACCTTC. Protein sequence: CASSLVGTGERGGYTF.

The chain is built from TRBV30 and TRBJ2-7; no reliable D call. The ends were cut back, 0 bases at V and 4 bases at J, with 7 bases in the middle. The CDR3 covers 12 residues. Germline V gives CDR1 GTSNPN, CDR2 SVGIG (reference sequence). As DNA, the CDR3 is TGTGCCTGGAGTGTGTCCGGTTACGAGCAGTACTTC. Protein: CAWSVSGYEQYF.

CDR3 nucleotides: TGTGCCAGCAGCTTCGGGAGCGGGATCAATGAGCAGTTCTTC. It yields the protein CASSFGSGINEQFF. The rearrangement links TRBV7-9 to TRBJ2-1; 7 bases match TRBD2. Germline V gene data show CDR1 as SEHNR and CDR2 as FQNEAQ (reference sequence). Trimming removed 3 bases from V and 6 bases from J; junction bases left unmatched: 5. This CDR3 spans 14 amino acids.

This clone was detected only a few times. This chain joins TRBV20-1 and TRBJ1-2, with D unclear. Germline V gives CDR1 DFQATT, CDR2 SNEGSKA (reference sequence). The CDR3 runs to 11 residues. V was shortened by 5 bases and J by 13 bases, with 17 bases between the two germline ends. In DNA, the CDR3 is TGCAGTGCTCCGCGCGGGGATCTTGCCACCTTC. The encoded protein is CSAPRGDLATF.

This chain joins TRBV6-5 and TRBJ1-6, with D possibly TRBD1 on 6 matching bases. V lost 2 bases and J 5 bases, leaving 13 bases between the germline ends. The germline V gene has CDR1 MNHEY and CDR2 SVGAGI. This CDR3 comprises 16 residues. CDR3 loop: CASSYVSQGDNSPLHF. The CDR3 DNA is TGTGCCAGCAGTTACGTCTCACAGGGTGATAATTCACCCCTCCACTTT.

The J gene is TRBJ2-7, the V gene TRBV4-3; D is unresolved. The V gene lost 1 base and the J gene lost 6 bases, with 10 bases spanning the gap. The CDR3 has 13 residues. CDR1 is LGHNA and CDR2 is YSLEER in the germline V gene. CDR3 nucleotide sequence: TGCGCCAGCAGCCAAGTGGCAGGAACCGAGCAGTACTTC. Translated: CASSQVAGTEQYF.

The chain has TRBV4-1 and TRBJ2-1; possibly TRBD2 for D (6 bases). There are 16 residues in the CDR3. Deletions cut 2 bases from V and 3 bases from J, with 14 bases between. Germline V gives CDR1 MGHRA, CDR2 YSYEKL. CDR3 loop: CASSQSPMGGYNEQFF. The CDR3 coding sequence is TGCGCCAGCAGCCAATCGCCCATGGGGGGCTACAATGAGCAGTTCTTC.

The chain recombines TRBV7-8 with TRBJ2-5, with D possibly matching TRBD2 (5 bases). The CDR3 is 15 residues long. The germline gives CDR1 SGHVS, CDR2 FQNEAQ. With 1 base removed from V and 6 bases from J, the gap between germline ends came to 15 bases. In nucleotides, the CDR3 is TGTGCCAGCAGCTTAGGTGGTGGGAGAGAAAAGACCCAGTACTTC. This encodes CASSLGGGREKTQYF.

The rearrangement links TRBV9 to TRBJ2-7; TRBD2 agrees at 10 bases. V lost 0 bases and J lost 6; bases outside the gene matches: 24. Germline V gives CDR1 SGDLS, CDR2 YYNGEE. There are 21 residues in the CDR3. The CDR3 region has the DNA TGTGCCAGCAGCGTAGGCCCCGAATCTAAGGTAGCGGGAGGAAGGGGCGTCGAGCAGTACTTC. As protein: CASSVGPESKVAGGRGVEQYF.

This clone was found once. The chain has TRBV11-3 and TRBJ2-3; 11 bases map to TRBD2. Germline values: CDR1 SGHNT, CDR2 YENEEA. The CDR3 contains 16 residues. Unmatched junction bases numbered 2, after V lost 3 bases and J lost 0 bases. CDR3 DNA sequence: TGTGCCAGCAGCTTGGGACTAGCGGATAGCACAGATACGCAGTATTTT. This gives the protein CASSLGLADSTDTQYF.

This rearrangement joins TRBV7-9 to TRBJ2-5; TRBD1 matches at 7 bases. The CDR3 sequence is 15 residues long. The junction had 7 bases not matched to a gene; V was cut back by 1 base and J by 5 bases. CDR1 and CDR2 (germline): SEHNR, FQNEAQ (reference sequence). Written as DNA, the CDR3 is TGTGCCAGCAGCTTAGGGCAGGGGGTGTCGGAGACCCAGTACTTC. Its protein product is CASSLGQGVSETQYF.

This clone was found once. This sequence joins TRBV7-2 and TRBJ1-1, with TRBD1 matching over 7 bases. The CDR3 length is 15 residues. Germline values: CDR1 SGHTA, CDR2 FQGNSA. Trimming removed 6 bases from V and 4 bases from J; junction bases left unmatched: 11. CDR3 nucleotides: TGTGCCAGCAGTCCGGTCGGTCAGGGGGGCACTGAAGCTTTCTTT. It translates to CASSPVGQGGTEAFF.